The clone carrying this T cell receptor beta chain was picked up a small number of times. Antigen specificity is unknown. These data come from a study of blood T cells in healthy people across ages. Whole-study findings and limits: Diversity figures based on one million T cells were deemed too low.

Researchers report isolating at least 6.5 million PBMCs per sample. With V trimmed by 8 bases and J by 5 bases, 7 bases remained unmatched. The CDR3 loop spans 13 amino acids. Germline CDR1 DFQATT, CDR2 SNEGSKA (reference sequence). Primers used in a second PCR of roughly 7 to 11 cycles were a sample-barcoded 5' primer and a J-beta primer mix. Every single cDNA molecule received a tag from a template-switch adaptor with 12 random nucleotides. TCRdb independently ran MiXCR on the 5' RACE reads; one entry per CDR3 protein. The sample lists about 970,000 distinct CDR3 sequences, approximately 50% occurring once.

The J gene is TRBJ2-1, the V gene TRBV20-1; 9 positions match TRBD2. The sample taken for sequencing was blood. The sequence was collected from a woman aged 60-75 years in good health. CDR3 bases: TGCAGTAGAGAGCGGGAGGTAAACAATGAGCAGTTCTTC. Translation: CSREREVNNEQFF.